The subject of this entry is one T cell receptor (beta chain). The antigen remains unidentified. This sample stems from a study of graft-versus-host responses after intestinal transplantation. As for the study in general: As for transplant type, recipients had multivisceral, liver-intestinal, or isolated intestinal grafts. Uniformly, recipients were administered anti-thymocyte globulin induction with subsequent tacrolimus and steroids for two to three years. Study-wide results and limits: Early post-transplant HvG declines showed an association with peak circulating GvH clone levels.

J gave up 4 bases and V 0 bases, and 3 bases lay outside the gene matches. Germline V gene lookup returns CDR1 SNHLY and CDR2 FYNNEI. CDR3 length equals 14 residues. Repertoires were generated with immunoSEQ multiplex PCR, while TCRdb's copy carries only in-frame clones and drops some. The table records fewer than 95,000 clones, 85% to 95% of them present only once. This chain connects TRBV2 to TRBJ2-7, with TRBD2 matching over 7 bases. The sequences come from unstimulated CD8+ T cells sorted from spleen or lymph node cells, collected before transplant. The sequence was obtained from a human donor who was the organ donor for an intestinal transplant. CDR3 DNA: TGTGCCAGCAGTGAAGCGCAGGGAGGGTACGAGCAGTACTTC. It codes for CASSEAQGGYEQYF.